What follows are 26 T cell receptor beta chains derived from one specimen sequenced in a study of CD8 T cells in ankylosing spondylitis. Study-wide findings and caveats: Blood from ankylosing spondylitis patients appeared to carry a characteristic roughly 8-variant TCR beta motif.

TCRdb passed the 5' RACE reads through MiXCR, listing each CDR3 protein once. The data contain around 130,000 distinct CDR3 sequences, roughly 18% of them singletons. No cognate antigen is known for these TCRs. Sequencing was performed on blood, either unsorted or a sorted T cell fraction (not recorded which). These receptors came from a male donor with ankylosing spondylitis.

This clonotype was detected only a few times. The chain joins TRBV10-3 to TRBJ2-7, with 7 bases aligning to TRBD1. Germline assignment: CDR1 ENHRY and CDR2 SYGVKD. Trimming at V came to 3 bases and at J to 3 bases, leaving 8 bases not matched to a gene. There are 15 residues in the CDR3. This CDR3 is CAISDYGTADYEQYF. For the CDR3, the DNA is TGTGCCATCAGTGACTACGGGACAGCAGACTACGAGCAGTACTTC.

This clonotype was seen a handful of times. V gene TRBV15 combines with J gene TRBJ2-3; possibly TRBD2 for D (7 bases). Germline V lookup: CDR1 LNHNV, CDR2 YYDKDF (reference sequence). V was cut by 3 bases and J by 4 bases, with 14 bases left in between. This CDR3 comprises 15 residues. CDR3 DNA: TGTGCCACCAGCAGTAGGTCGGGGGGCCCAGATACGCAGTATTTT. Its translation: CATSSRSGGPDTQYF.

J is TRBJ2-1 and V is TRBV7-2, with D possibly matching TRBD2 (5 bases). The germline CDR1 and CDR2 sequences are SGHTA and FQGNSA. Deletions cut 1 base from V and 9 bases from J, with 13 bases between. CDR3 size: 14 residues. The DNA of the CDR3 is TGTGCCAGCAGCTTAGAAGGAGGTTATCCTGAGCAGTTCTTC. As protein: CASSLEGGYPEQFF.

V gene TRBV24-1 combines with J gene TRBJ1-3; TRBD1 is a possible D gene (6 bases). With 6 bases removed from V and 4 bases from J, the gap between germline ends came to 9 bases. Germline CDR1 reads KGHDR; CDR2 reads SFDVKD. The CDR3 length is 13 residues. CDR3 in amino acids: CATSTGSGNTIYF. The DNA of the CDR3 is TGTGCCACCAGTACAGGGTCCGGAAACACCATATATTTT.

The chain joins TRBV4-1 to TRBJ2-1; 7 nucleotides agree with TRBD1. V shed 10 bases, J shed 4 bases, and the junction held 7 bases outside the gene matches. The CDR3 is made up of 13 amino acids. Germline CDR1 and CDR2: MGHRA and YSYEKL. CDR3: CATRDSLYNEQFF. CDR3 DNA: TGCGCCACCCGGGACAGCCTGTACAATGAGCAGTTCTTC.

This clonotype was seen a few times. It may be a read error: a sequence one base away is much more abundant. The rearrangement links TRBV3-1 to TRBJ2-7; 14 bases map to TRBD2. The CDR3 runs 15 residues. V dropped 4 bases and J dropped 3; count of bases not matched to a gene: 2. In germline, CDR1 is LGHDT, CDR2 YNNKEL (reference sequence). The CDR3 region has the DNA TGTGCCAGCAGCCCGGGACTAGCGGGAGACTACGAGCAGTACTTC. Amino acid sequence: CASSPGLAGDYEQYF.

This clonotype was seen only a few times. The chain recombines TRBV27 with TRBJ2-1; perhaps TRBD1 as D (6 bases). The V end was cut by 5 bases, the J end by 1 base, with 6 bases between. CDR3 size: 13 residues. Germline loops: CDR1 MNHEY, CDR2 SMNVEV (reference sequence). The CDR3 region is CASSTGSYNEQFF. CDR3 coding DNA: TGTGCCAGCAGTACAGGGTCCTACAATGAGCAGTTCTTC.

The V call is TRBV6-2 or TRBV6-3, the J call TRBJ2-1; tentatively, D is TRBD2 (6 bases). This CDR3 spans 13 amino acids. Germline CDR1 and CDR2: MNHEY and SVGEGT. Deletions cut 8 bases from V and 6 bases from J, with 14 bases between. The CDR3 is CASVGRERNEQFF. The CDR3 nucleotides read TGTGCCAGCGTTGGACGGGAGCGCAATGAGCAGTTCTTC.

This clonotype was observed a few times. The chain carries TRBV14 and TRBJ2-1, with no clear D. V was cut by 1 base and J by 9 bases, with 4 bases left in between. This CDR3 has 11 amino acids. CDR1 and CDR2 (germline): SGHDN, FVKESK. As DNA, the CDR3 is TGTGCCAGCAGCCAAGGTGGTGAGCAGTTCTTC. Residues: CASSQGGEQFF.

The genes are TRBV27 and TRBJ2-7, with D possibly TRBD2 on 5 matching bases. CDR1 is MNHEY, CDR2 SMNVEV, per germline (reference sequence). The CDR3 loop spans 13 amino acids. The V gene lost 6 bases and the J gene lost 6 bases, with 15 bases spanning the gap. The CDR3 nucleotides are TGTGCCAGCAGGCGCGGGCCCCCTTTCGAGCAGTACTTC. Translating it yields CASRRGPPFEQYF.

The J gene is TRBJ2-1, the V gene TRBV27; D is uncertain. Germline-derived CDR1 and CDR2 are MNHEY and SMNVEV (reference sequence). V gave up 11 bases and J gave up 7 bases, with 18 bases separating them. The CDR3 has 13 amino acids. CDR3 protein: CACAWSQRNEQFF. The CDR3 DNA reads as TGTGCCTGCGCTTGGAGTCAGAGGAATGAGCAGTTCTTC.

The V call is TRBV20-1, the J call TRBJ2-7; 7 bases fit TRBD1. CDR1 is DFQATT, CDR2 SNEGSKA, per germline (reference sequence). V shed 0 bases and J 6 bases; nucleotides not matched to a gene: 5. CDR3 length equals 13 residues. DNA of the CDR3: TGCAGTGCTAGAGAAGGGGGCTTCTCCGAGCAGTACTTC. Its protein is CSAREGGFSEQYF.

This clonotype was detected many times. V usage is TRBV12-3 or TRBV12-4 and J usage is TRBJ2-4; D not resolved. The CDR3 is made up of 13 amino acids. Trimming removed 4 bases at V and 9 bases at J, with 13 bases between. CDR3 sequence: CASSSPTSGIQYF. The CDR3 DNA follows: TGTGCCAGCAGTTCCCCGACCTCAGGCATTCAGTACTTC.

This clonotype showed up just a few times. V gene TRBV27 combines with J gene TRBJ2-7; no definite D call. In germline, CDR1 is MNHEY, CDR2 SMNVEV (reference sequence). The CDR3 extends over 13 amino acids. V was pared by 0 bases and J by 5 bases, with 8 bases between. CDR3: CASSLSRVDEQYF. CDR3 sequence (DNA): TGTGCCAGCAGTTTATCCCGAGTGGACGAGCAGTACTTC.

This clonotype was detected ten times or more. This sequence joins TRBV4-1 and TRBJ2-1; 7 nucleotides match TRBD1. The V and J ends lost 5 bases and 6 bases, in that order; junction bases with no gene match: 4. The length of the CDR3 is 13 residues. CDR1 and CDR2 (germline): MGHRA, YSYEKL. The DNA of the CDR3 is TGCGCCAGCAGCTCAAGACAGGGCAATGAGCAGTTCTTC. Protein: CASSSRQGNEQFF.

This clonotype has just a few counts. The rearrangement uses TRBV19 and TRBJ2-1; weak D call: TRBD2 (6 bases). Germline V CDR1 and CDR2: LNHDA, SQIVND (reference sequence). CDR3 size: 15 residues. V lost 4 bases and J lost 7, with 17 bases in between. This chain's CDR3 is CASSRASVWVNEQFF. The CDR3 nucleotides read TGTGCCAGTAGTAGAGCTAGCGTCTGGGTGAATGAGCAGTTCTTC. The variable domain in full, completed from reference TRBV19 and TRBJ2-1, reads DGGITQSPKYLFRKEGQNVTLSCEQNLNHDAMYWYRQDPGQGLRLIYYSQIVNDFQKGDIAEGYSVSREKKESFPLTVTSAQKNPTAFYLCASSRASVWVNEQFFGPGTRLTVL.

This clonotype was detected a few times. The chain is built from TRBV4-1 and TRBJ1-5; tentative D call: TRBD1 (5 bases). The V end lost 5 bases, the J end lost 5 bases, and 13 bases lay between the germline ends. Germline CDR1 MGHRA, CDR2 YSYEKL. The CDR3 spans 14 residues. The CDR3 sequence is CASSLSGPDQPQHF. CDR3 bases: TGCGCCAGCAGCTTGTCAGGGCCGGATCAGCCCCAGCATTTT.

The chain employs TRBV12-3 or TRBV12-4 and TRBJ2-1; TRBD1 agrees at 7 bases. The V gene end was trimmed by 7 bases and the J gene end by 0 bases; junction bases not matched to a gene: 6. The CDR3 runs 15 residues. CDR3 loop: CASNQQGSSYNEQFF. The DNA for the CDR3 is TGTGCCAGCAACCAACAGGGGAGCTCCTACAATGAGCAGTTCTTC.

In its sample, this clonotype was seen a few times. V gene TRBV28 combines with J gene TRBJ2-7; 8 bases fit TRBD1. V lost 7 bases and J lost 5; bases outside the gene matches: 10. This CDR3 comprises 14 residues. CDR1 and CDR2 (germline): MDHEN, SYDVKM. CDR3 bases: TGTGCCAGCACATCCCCCCTGACAGGGGACGAGCAGTACTTC. Translation: CASTSPLTGDEQYF.

The V gene is TRBV12-3 or TRBV12-4, the J gene TRBJ1-5; D is unresolved. V lost 8 bases and J 0 bases, leaving 14 bases between the germline ends. The CDR3 is made up of 15 amino acids. The CDR3 region is CASSGPFVSNQPQHF. CDR3 nucleotides: TGTGCCAGCTCCGGCCCTTTTGTTAGCAATCAGCCCCAGCATTTT.

There are a few counts of this clonotype. The J gene is TRBJ2-2, the V gene TRBV3-1; a weak D match, TRBD2 (6 bases). CDR3 length: 17 residues. In germline, CDR1 is LGHDT, CDR2 YNNKEL (reference sequence). The V end was cut by 4 bases, the J end by 6 bases, with 21 bases between. For the CDR3, the DNA is TGTGCCAGCAGCCCTACTGGGGGGAGCGAATGGGCCGGGGAGCTGTTTTTT. It codes for CASSPTGGSEWAGELFF.

The V and J genes are TRBV24-1 and TRBJ2-1, with TRBD2 identical over 7 bases. The V and J ends lost 10 bases and 0 bases, in that order; junction bases with no gene match: 14. This CDR3 is 17 amino acids long. The germline V gene encodes CDR1 KGHDR and CDR2 SFDVKD. The CDR3: CATAGVTSRHSYNEQFF. The CDR3 coding sequence is TGTGCCACAGCCGGGGTGACTAGCCGACACTCCTACAATGAGCAGTTCTTC.

This clonotype appeared many times. This chain connects TRBV6-2 or TRBV6-3 to TRBJ2-7, with no clear D. This CDR3 is 13 amino acids long. In germline, CDR1 is MNHEY, CDR2 SVGEGT. The V end lost 7 bases, the J end lost 0 bases, and 10 bases lay between the germline ends. The CDR3 coding sequence is TGTGCCAGCACTGTAGGGCCCTCCTACGAGCAGTACTTC. Amino acids: CASTVGPSYEQYF.

The sample holds many counts of this clonotype. The rearrangement joins TRBV12-3 or TRBV12-4 to TRBJ2-7; no clear D gene. This CDR3 is built from 13 residues. The V and J ends lost 6 bases and 7 bases respectively, with 16 bases between them. The CDR3: CASSPSADGEQYF. Here the CDR3 DNA reads TGTGCCAGCAGCCCAAGCGCGGATGGGGAGCAGTACTTC.

This clonotype was seen more than once but under ten times. The chain recombines TRBV7-9 with TRBJ2-3; D is possibly TRBD2 (5 bases). The CDR3 is made up of 15 amino acids. CDR1 is SEHNR, CDR2 FQNEAQ, per germline (reference sequence). V was trimmed by 5 bases and J by 0 bases, leaving 12 bases between them. The CDR3 spells CASSLRIASTDTQYF. The CDR3 nucleotides read TGTGCCAGCAGCCTTCGGATAGCGAGCACAGATACGCAGTATTTT.

This clonotype was observed a few times. The J gene is TRBJ2-1, the V gene TRBV5-1; 16 bases line up with TRBD2. The V gene's germline CDR1 is SGHRS and CDR2 YFSETQ. This CDR3 is 16 amino acids long. Trimming at V came to 4 bases and at J to 8 bases, leaving 6 bases not matched to a gene. The CDR3 protein is CASSAGLAGGPYEQFF. The DNA for the CDR3 is TGCGCCAGCAGCGCGGGACTAGCGGGAGGGCCGTATGAGCAGTTCTTC. Based on the CDR3 plus reference TRBV5-1 and TRBJ2-1, the full variable domain is KAGVTQTPRYLIKTRGQQVTLSCSPISGHRSVSWYQQTPGQGLQFLFEYFSETQRNKGNFPGRFSGRQFSNSRSEMNVSTLELGDSALYLCASSAGLAGGPYEQFFGPGTRLTVL.